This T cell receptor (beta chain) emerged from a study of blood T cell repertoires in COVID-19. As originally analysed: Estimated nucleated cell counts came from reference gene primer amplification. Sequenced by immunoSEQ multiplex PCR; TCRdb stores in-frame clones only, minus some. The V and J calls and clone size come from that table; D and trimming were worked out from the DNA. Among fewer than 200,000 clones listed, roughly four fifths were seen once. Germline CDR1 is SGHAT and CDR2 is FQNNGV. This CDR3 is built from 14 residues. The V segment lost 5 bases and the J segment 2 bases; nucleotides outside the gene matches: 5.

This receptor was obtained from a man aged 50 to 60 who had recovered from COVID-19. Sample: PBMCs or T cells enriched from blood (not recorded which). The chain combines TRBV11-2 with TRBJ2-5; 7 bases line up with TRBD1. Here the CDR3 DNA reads TGTGCCAGCAGCCGACCGGGACAGCAAGAGACCCAGTACTTC. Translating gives CASSRPGQQETQYF.